A single TCR beta chain is shown here with its context. The target antigen is unknown. The V and J ends lost 3 bases and 4 bases, in that order; junction bases with no gene match: 4. Germline V CDR1 and CDR2: SGHRS, YFSETQ. CDR3 length: 15 amino acids. A CD45RA-negative memory subset and a CD45RA+ naive subset were separated from the CD4+ cells. The sample is drawn from a study of shared clonotypes between healthy human individuals. Generated by immunoSEQ multiplex PCR, the TCRdb table keeps only in-frame clones and is missing some. There are 1.6 million or so clones in the sample; approximately 98.5% occur only once, and approximately 0.4% lies in the top ten. Study findings and constraints: Genetic and exposure-history diversity was limited by the small donor number. Unshared clonotypes carried lower generation probabilities than those common to all four donors.

The chain uses TRBV5-1 and TRBJ1-2; 12 bases line up with TRBD1. The sequencing sample was made of naive CD4+ T cells sorted from blood. Subset reported: CD45RA+ positively selected. The clonotype was recovered from a man aged 25-45 years in good health. CDR3 in DNA: TGCGCCAGCAGCTGGGACAGGGGGCCCGCCTATGGCTACACCTTC. It specifies CASSWDRGPAYGYTF.